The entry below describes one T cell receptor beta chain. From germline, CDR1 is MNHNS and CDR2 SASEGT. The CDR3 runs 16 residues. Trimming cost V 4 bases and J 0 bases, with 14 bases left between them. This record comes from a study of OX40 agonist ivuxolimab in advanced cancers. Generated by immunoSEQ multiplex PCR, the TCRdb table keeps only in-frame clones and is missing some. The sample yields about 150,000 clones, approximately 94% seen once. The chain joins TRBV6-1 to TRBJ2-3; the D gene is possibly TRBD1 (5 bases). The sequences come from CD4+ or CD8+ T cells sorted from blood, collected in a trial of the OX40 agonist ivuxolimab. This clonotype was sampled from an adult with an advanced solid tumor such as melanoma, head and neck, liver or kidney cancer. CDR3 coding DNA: TGTGCCAGCAGTGCCGGGCCAGGGATTAGCACAGATACGCAGTATTTT. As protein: CASSAGPGISTDTQYF.